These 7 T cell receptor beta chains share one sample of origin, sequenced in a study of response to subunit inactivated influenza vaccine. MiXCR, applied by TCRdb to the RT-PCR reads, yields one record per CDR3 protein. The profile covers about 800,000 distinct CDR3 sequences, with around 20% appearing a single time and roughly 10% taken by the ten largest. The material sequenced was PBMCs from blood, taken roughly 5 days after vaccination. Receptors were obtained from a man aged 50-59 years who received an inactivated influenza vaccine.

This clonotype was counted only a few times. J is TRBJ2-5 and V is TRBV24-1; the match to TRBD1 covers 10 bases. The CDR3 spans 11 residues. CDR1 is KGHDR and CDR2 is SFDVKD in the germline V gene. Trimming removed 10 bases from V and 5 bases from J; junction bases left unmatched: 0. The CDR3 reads CATGQGETQYF. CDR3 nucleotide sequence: TGTGCCACGGGACAGGGGGAGACCCAGTACTTC.

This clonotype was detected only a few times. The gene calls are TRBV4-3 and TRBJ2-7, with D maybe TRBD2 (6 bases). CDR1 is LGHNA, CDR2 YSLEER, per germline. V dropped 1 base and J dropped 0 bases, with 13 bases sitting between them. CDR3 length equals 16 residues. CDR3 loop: CASSQVLAEASYEQYF. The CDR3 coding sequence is TGCGCCAGCAGCCAAGTATTAGCGGAAGCCTCCTACGAGCAGTACTTC.

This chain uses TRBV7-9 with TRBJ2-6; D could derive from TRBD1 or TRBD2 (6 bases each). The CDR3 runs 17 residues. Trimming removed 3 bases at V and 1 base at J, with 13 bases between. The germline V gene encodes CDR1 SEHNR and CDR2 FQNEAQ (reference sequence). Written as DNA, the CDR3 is TGTGCCAGCAGCTTTTCAACGGGGGCGTCTGGGGCCAACGTCCTGACTTTC. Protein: CASSFSTGASGANVLTF.

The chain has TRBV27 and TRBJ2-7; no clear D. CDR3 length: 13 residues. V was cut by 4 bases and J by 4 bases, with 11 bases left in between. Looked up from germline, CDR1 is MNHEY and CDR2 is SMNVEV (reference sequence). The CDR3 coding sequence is TGTGCCAGCAGTTCTGCCAGTACTTACGAGCAGTACTTC. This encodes CASSSASTYEQYF.

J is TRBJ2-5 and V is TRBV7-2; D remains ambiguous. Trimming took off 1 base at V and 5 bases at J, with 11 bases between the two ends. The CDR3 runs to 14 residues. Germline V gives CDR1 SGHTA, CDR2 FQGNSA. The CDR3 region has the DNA TGTGCCAGCAGCTTAGGGGTCCGCTTCGAGACCCAGTACTTC. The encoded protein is CASSLGVRFETQYF. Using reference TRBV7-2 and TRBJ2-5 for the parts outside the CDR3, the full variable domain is GAGVSQSPSNKVTEKGKDVELRCDPISGHTALYWYRQSLGQGLEFLIYFQGNSAPDKSGLPSDRFSAERTGGSVSTLTIQRTQQEDSAVYLCASSLGVRFETQYFGPGTRLLVL.

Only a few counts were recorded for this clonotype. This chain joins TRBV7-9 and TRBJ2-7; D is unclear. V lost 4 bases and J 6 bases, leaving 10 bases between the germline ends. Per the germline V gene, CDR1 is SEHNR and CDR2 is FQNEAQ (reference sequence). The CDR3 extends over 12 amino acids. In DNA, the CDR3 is TGTGCCAGCAGCTCGGCACCCACCGAGCAGTACTTC. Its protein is CASSSAPTEQYF. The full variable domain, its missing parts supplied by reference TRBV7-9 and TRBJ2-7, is DTGVSQNPRHKITKRGQNVTFRCDPISEHNRLYWYRQTLGQGPEFLTYFQNEAQLEKSRLLSDRFSAERPKGSFSTLEIQRTEQGDSAMYLCASSSAPTEQYFGPGTRLTVT.

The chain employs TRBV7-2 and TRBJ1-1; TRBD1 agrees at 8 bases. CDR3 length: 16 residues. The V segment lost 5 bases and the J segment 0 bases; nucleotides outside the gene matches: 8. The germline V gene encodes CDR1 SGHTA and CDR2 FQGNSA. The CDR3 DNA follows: TGTGCCAGCAGCCCACAGGTGGGACAGGTGAACACTGAAGCTTTCTTT. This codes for CASSPQVGQVNTEAFF.